The sequence of this T cell receptor (beta chain) was determined in a study of CXCR3-negative and CXCR3-positive naive CD8 T cells. The germline V gene has CDR1 SEHNR and CDR2 FQNEAQ (reference sequence). This CDR3 is 15 amino acids long. Findings and limits, study-wide: Naive cells positive for CXCR3 carried more hydrophobic TRB CDR3s than CXCR3-negative ones. Similar TRBV-TRBJ usage characterized naive CXCR3-negative and CXCR3-positive cells; memory cells differed.

Concerning this clonotype itself: Antigen unknown.

The method, 5' RACE with UMI labels, was used to prepare the TRB cDNA libraries. TCRdb re-called the 5' RACE reads; one entry per CDR3 protein, DNA not given. The sample's table shows roughly 65,000 distinct CDR3 sequences. The chain employs TRBV7-9 and TRBJ1-4. This clonotype was obtained from a human donor in good health. Some clones in this sample may be carry-over from other donors' samples. The material sequenced was naive CXCR3+ CD8+ T cells from blood. Subset given: CD45RO-CCR7+CD27+CD95- naive CD8+ T cells expressing CXCR3 (TNR3+). The CDR3: CASSPRRGRDEKLFF.